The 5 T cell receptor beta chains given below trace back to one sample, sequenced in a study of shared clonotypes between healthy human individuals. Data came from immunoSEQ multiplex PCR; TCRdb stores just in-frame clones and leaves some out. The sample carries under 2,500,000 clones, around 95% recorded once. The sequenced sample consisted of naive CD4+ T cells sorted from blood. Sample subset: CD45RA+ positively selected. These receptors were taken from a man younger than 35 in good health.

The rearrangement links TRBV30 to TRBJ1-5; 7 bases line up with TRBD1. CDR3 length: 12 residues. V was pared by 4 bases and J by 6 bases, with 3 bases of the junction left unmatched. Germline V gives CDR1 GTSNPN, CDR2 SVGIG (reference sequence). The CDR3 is CAWKTGIQPQHF. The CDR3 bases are TGTGCCTGGAAGACAGGGATTCAGCCCCAGCATTTT.

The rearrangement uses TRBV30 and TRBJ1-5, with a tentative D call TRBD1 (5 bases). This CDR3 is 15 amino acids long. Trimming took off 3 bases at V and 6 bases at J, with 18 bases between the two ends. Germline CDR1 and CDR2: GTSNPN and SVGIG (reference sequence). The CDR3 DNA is TGTGCCTGGAGCCCGCTCCAGGGAGTGGGTCAGCCCCAGCATTTT. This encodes CAWSPLQGVGQPQHF.

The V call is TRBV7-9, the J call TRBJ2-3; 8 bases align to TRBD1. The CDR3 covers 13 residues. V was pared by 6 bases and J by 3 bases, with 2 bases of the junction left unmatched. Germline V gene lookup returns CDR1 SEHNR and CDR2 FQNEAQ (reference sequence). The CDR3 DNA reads TGTGCCAGCAGACAGGGGGTAACAGATACGCAGTATTTT. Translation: CASRQGVTDTQYF.

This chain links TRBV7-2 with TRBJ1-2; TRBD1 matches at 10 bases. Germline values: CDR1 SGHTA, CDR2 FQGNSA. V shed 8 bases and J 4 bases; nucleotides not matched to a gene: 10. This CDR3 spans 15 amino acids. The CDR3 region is CASSEDRGDFYGYTF. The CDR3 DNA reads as TGTGCCAGCTCCGAGGACAGGGGGGATTTCTATGGCTACACCTTC. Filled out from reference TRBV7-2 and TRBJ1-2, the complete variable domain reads GAGVSQSPSNKVTEKGKDVELRCDPISGHTALYWYRQSLGQGLEFLIYFQGNSAPDKSGLPSDRFSAERTGGSVSTLTIQRTQQEDSAVYLCASSEDRGDFYGYTFGSGTRLTVV.

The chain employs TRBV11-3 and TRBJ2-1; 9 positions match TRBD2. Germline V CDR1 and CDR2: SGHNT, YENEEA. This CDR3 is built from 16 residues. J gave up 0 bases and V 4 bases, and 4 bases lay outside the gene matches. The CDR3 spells CASSSSGASSYNEQFF. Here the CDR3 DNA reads TGTGCCAGCAGCTCTAGCGGGGCGAGCTCCTACAATGAGCAGTTCTTC.